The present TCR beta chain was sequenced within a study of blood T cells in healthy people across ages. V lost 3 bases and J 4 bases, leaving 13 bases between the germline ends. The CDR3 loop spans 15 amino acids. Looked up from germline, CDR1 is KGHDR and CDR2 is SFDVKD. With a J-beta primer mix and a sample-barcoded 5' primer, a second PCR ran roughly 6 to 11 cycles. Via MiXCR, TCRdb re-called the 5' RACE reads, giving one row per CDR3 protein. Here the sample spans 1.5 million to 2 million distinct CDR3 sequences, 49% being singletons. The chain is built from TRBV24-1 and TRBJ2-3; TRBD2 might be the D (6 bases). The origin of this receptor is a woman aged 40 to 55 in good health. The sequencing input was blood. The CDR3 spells CATSDDWGVADTQYF. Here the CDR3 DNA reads TGTGCCACCAGTGATGACTGGGGGGTCGCAGATACGCAGTATTTT.